One and the same sample provided the 20 T cell receptor beta chains below, sequenced in a study of cytotoxic CD8 clonotypes in ibrutinib-treated CLL (TCRdb year 2021). The library was made by the immunoSEQ multiplex PCR assay. TCRdb retrieved this table from immuneACCESS and kept in-frame rearrangements only. Not all clones are present; in checked studies, unresolved V genes account for under half, and no reason is known for the remainder. Across this sample there are 110,000 to 150,000 clones, with about three quarters seen only once. The top ten clonotypes cover approximately 5.1% of the sample. The time point label here, explained by the study, means: 20 to 25 months on ibrutinib. The sample consisted of PBMCs, taken after 24 months of ibrutinib treatment. These receptors came from a human donor with chronic lymphocytic leukemia.

This clone was detected once. V usage is TRBV5-6 and J usage is TRBJ2-5, with a weak D call TRBD2 (5 bases). This CDR3 region has 15 residues. V was trimmed by 1 base and J by 5 bases, leaving 15 bases between them. Germline V CDR1 and CDR2: SGHDT, YYEEEE. CDR3 amino acids: CASSLSTGLGETQYF. The CDR3 coding sequence is TGTGCCAGCAGCTTGAGTACGGGGTTAGGGGAGACCCAGTACTTC.

The J gene is TRBJ2-5, the V gene TRBV30; 7 nucleotides match TRBD2. From germline, CDR1 is GTSNPN and CDR2 SVGIG (reference sequence). Trimming removed 3 bases from V and 4 bases from J; junction bases left unmatched: 5. The CDR3 has 13 residues. This CDR3 reads CAWSPWGGETQYF. The CDR3 DNA follows: TGTGCCTGGAGCCCCTGGGGGGGAGAGACCCAGTACTTC.

This clone was seen only once. The chain combines TRBV14 with TRBJ1-1; D gene ambiguous. The CDR3 loop spans 13 amino acids. The ends were cut back, 4 bases at V and 3 bases at J, with 9 bases in the middle. CDR1 and CDR2 (germline): SGHDN, FVKESK. The CDR3 DNA sequence: TGTGCCAGCAGCCCCCCCGGGGACACTGAAGCTTTCTTT. The encoded protein is CASSPPGDTEAFF.

The CDR3 DNA reads TGTGCCAGCAGTTACTCTCTGGCCAACTACGAGCAGTACTTC. Its translation is CASSYSLANYEQYF. The chain joins TRBV6-6 to TRBJ2-7; the D is unclear. The CDR3 consists of 14 residues. The germline V and J ends were trimmed by 0 bases and 3 bases, with 9 bases remaining between them. Germline CDR1 reads MNHNY; CDR2 reads SVGAGI (reference sequence).

The table lists this clone with a few counts. The V call is TRBV15, the J call TRBJ1-4, with D unresolved. The CDR3 contains 17 residues. V lost 3 bases, J lost 0 bases, and 14 bases lay in between. Germline assignment: CDR1 LNHNV and CDR2 YYDKDF (reference sequence). CDR3 bases: TGTGCCACCAGCAGCGGTCACCTAGTTGCAACTAATGAAAAACTGTTTTTT. Its translation: CATSSGHLVATNEKLFF.

V is TRBV7-6 and J is TRBJ2-2, with D possibly being TRBD2 (7 bases). V lost 2 bases and J lost 14, with 24 bases in between. Germline V gene data show CDR1 as SGHVS and CDR2 as FNYEAQ. The CDR3 spans 16 residues. The CDR3 region has the DNA TGTGCCAGCAGCTTAAGGGAGGGGGACACCCTCCTGAGACTGTTTTTT. Translating it yields CASSLREGDTLLRLFF. Full variable domain (rest looked up from reference TRBV7-6 and TRBJ2-2): GAGVSQSPRYKVTKRGQDVALRCDPISGHVSLYWYRQALGQGPEFLTYFNYEAQQDKSGLPNDRFSAERPEGSISTLTIQRTEQRDSAMYRCASSLREGDTLLRLFFGEGSRLTVL.

The J gene is TRBJ1-2, the V gene TRBV4-3; D is undetermined. The length of the CDR3 is 17 residues. Germline-derived CDR1 and CDR2 are LGHNA and YSLEER. V lost 4 bases and J 3 bases, leaving 21 bases between the germline ends. In nucleotides, the CDR3 is TGCGCCAGCAGCCCCCAGGAGGTCCGTGTTATCGACTATGGCTACACCTTC. The encoded protein is CASSPQEVRVIDYGYTF.

The chain is built from TRBV7-8 and TRBJ2-7; D call uncertain. CDR1 is SGHVS and CDR2 is FQNEAQ in the germline V gene. V lost 5 bases, J lost 10 bases, and 12 bases lay in between. The CDR3 runs to 11 residues. In nucleotides, the CDR3 is TGTGCCAGCAGCCTCCTCGGGTCCCAGTACTTC. Amino acids: CASSLLGSQYF.

The chain is built from TRBV19 and TRBJ2-1; 15 bases are shared with TRBD2. J gave up 2 bases and V 4 bases, and 0 bases lay outside the gene matches. Germline CDR1 is LNHDA and CDR2 is SQIVND (reference sequence). CDR3 size: 16 residues. DNA of the CDR3: TGTGCCAGTAGTAGGACTAGCGGGGGGGCCTACAATGAGCAGTTCTTC. Residues: CASSRTSGGAYNEQFF.

With respect to this clone: One end of the junction does not line up with germline, which may come from a read error. The chain carries TRBV9 and TRBJ2-1; tentative D call: TRBD2 (6 bases). This CDR3 comprises 13 residues. From germline, CDR1 is SGDLS and CDR2 YYNGEE. CDR3 region: CASSAGDYTEQFF. The CDR3 DNA reads TGTGCCAGCAGCGCGGGGGATTACACTGAGCAGTTCTTC. The whole variable domain, filled in from reference TRBV9 and TRBJ2-1, reads DSGVTQTPKHLITATGQRVTLRCSPRSGDLSVYWYQQSLDQGLQFLIQYYNGEERAKGNILERFSAQQFPDLHSELNLSSLELGDSALYFCASSAGDYTEQFFGPGTRLTVL.

The rearrangement uses TRBV30 and TRBJ2-1; perhaps TRBD2 as D (5 bases). The CDR3 sequence is 12 residues long. V lost 8 bases to trimming and J lost 4 bases, with 12 bases between them. In germline, CDR1 is GTSNPN, CDR2 SVGIG (reference sequence). CDR3 in DNA: TGTGCCGGCGGTCGGGGTTACAATGAGCAGTTCTTC. Amino acid sequence: CAGGRGYNEQFF. Full variable domain (outside the CDR3, taken from reference TRBV30 and TRBJ2-1): SQTIHQWPATLVQPVGSPLSLECTVEGTSNPNLYWYRQAAGRGLQLLFYSVGIGQISSEVPQNLSASRPQDRQFILSSKKLLLSDSGFYLCAGGRGYNEQFFGPGTRLTVL.

The rearrangement links TRBV5-1 to TRBJ2-7, with TRBD2 identical over 8 bases. Germline V gene sequence: CDR1 SGHRS, CDR2 YFSETQ. The CDR3 is 15 amino acids. V lost 3 bases and J lost 6; bases outside the gene matches: 11. The CDR3 DNA reads as TGCGCCAGCAGCTCCGCCCCGGGACTAGTGGGCGAGCAGTACTTC. Its translation: CASSSAPGLVGEQYF.

CDR3 sequence: CASSFGQGPSYEQYF. The CDR3 DNA sequence: TGTGCCAGCAGCTTTGGACAGGGACCCTCCTACGAGCAGTACTTC. The chain uses TRBV5-4 and TRBJ2-7, with 8 bases lining up with TRBD1. CDR3 size: 15 residues. The junction had 4 bases not matched to a gene; V was cut back by 2 bases and J by 0 bases. Germline CDR1 is SGHNT and CDR2 is YYREEE (reference sequence).

The chain uses TRBV9 and TRBJ1-5; D unresolved. Germline-derived CDR1 and CDR2 are SGDLS and YYNGEE. Trimming took off 0 bases at V and 4 bases at J, with 11 bases between the two ends. The CDR3 is 15 amino acids. In nucleotides, the CDR3 is TGTGCCAGCAGCGTAGGTGGGGATCTTAATCAGCCCCAGCATTTT. Translation: CASSVGGDLNQPQHF.

This chain connects TRBV14 to TRBJ1-2, with TRBD1 matching over 7 bases. The trim removed 4 bases at V and 2 bases at J, leaving 1 base unmatched. Per the germline V gene, CDR1 is SGHDN and CDR2 is FVKESK. The CDR3 is 13 residues long. The CDR3 sequence is CASSPTGNYGYTF. CDR3 bases: TGTGCCAGCAGCCCGACAGGGAACTATGGCTACACCTTC. The full variable domain, its missing parts supplied by reference TRBV14 and TRBJ1-2, is EAGVTQFPSHSVIEKGQTVTLRCDPISGHDNLYWYRRVMGKEIKFLLHFVKESKQDESGMPNNRFLAERTGGTYSTLKVQPAELEDSGVYFCASSPTGNYGYTFGSGTRLTVV.

The chain links TRBV5-5 to TRBJ1-1, with D unclear. The length of the CDR3 is 13 residues. Between the trimmed V and J ends, which lost 0 bases and 2 bases, there was a span of 5 bases. Per the germline V gene, CDR1 is SGHKS and CDR2 is YYEKEE (reference sequence). The CDR3 spells CASSLVSNTEAFF. The CDR3 bases are TGTGCCAGCAGCTTGGTGTCAAACACTGAAGCTTTCTTT.

V and J are TRBV7-2 and TRBJ1-1; D call uncertain. Between the trimmed V and J ends, which lost 5 bases and 2 bases, there was a span of 9 bases. The germline CDR1 and CDR2 sequences are SGHTA and FQGNSA. The CDR3 totals 13 residues. CDR3 DNA sequence: TGTGCCAGCAGCCAAGGCCCAAACACTGAAGCTTTCTTT. Its protein product is CASSQGPNTEAFF.

This chain joins TRBV7-3 and TRBJ2-2; the D gene is possibly TRBD2 (5 bases). The V end was cut by 5 bases, the J end by 7 bases, with 11 bases between. Germline V lookup: CDR1 SGHTA, CDR2 FQGTGA. The CDR3 is 13 residues long. CDR3 nucleotides: TGTGCCAGCAGCCCGACGGCGGGCGGGGAGCTGTTTTTT. It codes for CASSPTAGGELFF.

There are a few counts of this clone. V and J are TRBV4-2 and TRBJ1-1, with a possible D match to TRBD1 (6 bases). Germline V lookup: CDR1 LGHNA, CDR2 YNFKEQ. This CDR3 region has 14 residues. V was clipped by 1 base and J by 3 bases, with 9 bases between them. The CDR3 is CASSQGGLDTEAFF. CDR3 DNA sequence: TGTGCCAGCAGCCAAGGGGGGCTGGACACTGAAGCTTTCTTT.

V gene TRBV6-1 combines with J gene TRBJ2-2; 8 bases line up with TRBD1. Germline CDR1 is MNHNS and CDR2 is SASEGT. The CDR3 is 13 residues long. J was trimmed by 4 bases and V by 8 bases; bases with no gene match: 3. CDR3 DNA sequence: TGTGCCAGCCAGGACAGGGCCACCGGGGAGCTGTTTTTT. Translated, it gives CASQDRATGELFF.